The clone carrying this T cell receptor beta chain came up a few times. This specimen belongs to a study of cytotoxic CD8 clonotypes in ibrutinib-treated CLL. Measured with immunoSEQ multiplex PCR; TCRdb has only the in-frame clones, and not every one. The sample contains approximately 17,000 clones, 68% of which appear only once. Looked up from germline, CDR1 is PRHDT and CDR2 is FYEKMQ (reference sequence). Trimming shortened V by 5 bases and J by 5 bases, and 12 bases separated the two germline ends. This CDR3 has 13 amino acids. Investigators sourced around 2 micrograms of genomic DNA from cryopreserved PBMCs for TCR beta libraries.

The chain has TRBV13 and TRBJ1-2, with D unresolved. The receptor's source is a human donor with chronic lymphocytic leukemia. The input for sequencing was PBMCs, taken before ibrutinib treatment. Written as DNA, the CDR3 is TGTGCCAGCAGCCTCAAGTATATATATGGCTACACCTTC. This sequence encodes CASSLKYIYGYTF.